These 8 T cell receptor beta chains came from one sample sequenced in a study of blood T cell repertoires in COVID-19. Libraries were prepared by immunoSEQ multiplex PCR; TCRdb keeps only in-frame clonotypes and omits some of them. The profile shows fewer than 250,000 clones, approximately 83% of them singletons. The sequenced sample consisted of PBMCs or T cells enriched from blood (not recorded which). These receptors were taken from a woman between 50 and 59 years old who had been exposed to COVID-19.

The chain has TRBV19 and TRBJ1-1; perhaps TRBD1 as D (6 bases). Trimming shortened V by 5 bases and J by 4 bases, and 14 bases separated the two germline ends. This CDR3 region has 14 residues. Per the germline V gene, CDR1 is LNHDA and CDR2 is SQIVND (reference sequence). The CDR3 sequence is CASSAQGPSTEAFF. CDR3 bases: TGTGCCAGTAGTGCACAGGGTCCTAGCACTGAAGCTTTCTTT.

The genes are TRBV10-3 and TRBJ2-7, with TRBD2 matching over 8 bases. V shed 0 bases and J 0 bases; nucleotides not matched to a gene: 7. Looked up from germline, CDR1 is ENHRY and CDR2 is SYGVKD. The CDR3 has 17 residues. The CDR3 nucleotides are TGTGCCATCAGTGAGTCGAGCGGGGGCCCGAGCTCCTACGAGCAGTACTTC. Protein product: CAISESSGGPSSYEQYF.

The V gene is TRBV11-2, the J gene TRBJ2-1, with D possibly matching TRBD2 (5 bases). CDR1 is SGHAT, CDR2 FQNNGV, per germline. V was clipped by 0 bases and J by 9 bases, with 24 bases between them. The length of the CDR3 is 18 residues. CDR3 DNA: TGTGCCAGCAGCTTAGAGGGCCAAGGCCTAGCACATTATCGTGAGCAGTTCTTC. Amino acid sequence: CASSLEGQGLAHYREQFF. Full variable domain (missing parts from reference TRBV11-2 and TRBJ2-1): EAGVAQSPRYKIIEKRQSVAFWCNPISGHATLYWYQQILGQGPKLLIQFQNNGVVDDSQLPKDRFSAERLKGVDSTLKIQPAKLEDSAVYLCASSLEGQGLAHYREQFFGPGTRLTVL.

This chain uses TRBV6-6 with TRBJ1-4; the D is unclear. The CDR3 has 12 amino acids. Trimming removed 8 bases from V and 0 bases from J, with 4 bases in between. Germline CDR1 is MNHNY and CDR2 is SVGAGI (reference sequence). CDR3 sequence (DNA): TGTGCCAGCCTAGCAACTAATGAAAAACTGTTTTTT. Amino acids: CASLATNEKLFF.

The chain couples TRBV5-1 to TRBJ1-1; 9 bases match TRBD1. The CDR3 is 17 amino acids. CDR1 and CDR2 (germline): SGHRS, YFSETQ. The junction had 11 bases not matched to a gene; V was cut back by 4 bases and J by 1 base. Written as DNA, the CDR3 is TGCGCCAGCAGCGTGTATGGGGGGACAGGGAAGAACACTGAAGCTTTCTTT. As protein: CASSVYGGTGKNTEAFF.

This clone was counted a single time. The genes are TRBV30 and TRBJ2-7; no definite D call. V lost 1 base and J 3 bases, leaving 4 bases between the germline ends. Germline V gives CDR1 GTSNPN, CDR2 SVGIG (reference sequence). The CDR3 has 11 residues. The CDR3 loop is CAWSASYEQYF. CDR3 bases: TGTGCCTGGAGTGCCAGCTACGAGCAGTACTTC. The variable domain in full, with the rest retrieved from reference TRBV30 and TRBJ2-7, is SQTIHQWPATLVQPVGSPLSLECTVEGTSNPNLYWYRQAAGRGLQLLFYSVGIGQISSEVPQNLSASRPQDRQFILSSKKLLLSDSGFYLCAWSASYEQYFGPGTRLTVT.

The chain carries TRBV5-1 and TRBJ1-1, with D possibly matching TRBD1 (6 bases). Germline V gene data show CDR1 as SGHRS and CDR2 as YFSETQ. Trimming stripped 4 bases from V and 3 bases from J, with 13 bases between. The CDR3 is 14 amino acids. This CDR3 reads CASSLGAGDTEAFF. The CDR3 bases are TGCGCCAGCAGCCTTGGGGCAGGGGACACTGAAGCTTTCTTT.

This clone has just one count. V gene TRBV7-2 combines with J gene TRBJ1-2; 8 bases fit TRBD1. Germline CDR1 reads SGHTA; CDR2 reads FQGNSA. With 5 bases clipped from V and 4 bases from J, the junction kept 3 bases outside the gene matches. The CDR3 runs 13 residues. The CDR3 spells CASSIDRGYGYTF. The DNA of the CDR3 is TGTGCCAGCAGCATCGACAGGGGCTATGGCTACACCTTC.